Following are 14 T cell receptor beta chains from one sample sequenced in a study of blood T cell repertoires in COVID-19. Here immunoSEQ multiplex PCR was the method, and the copy in TCRdb shows in-frame clones only, minus some. The table lists 110,000 or so clones, about 87% of them singletons, with approximately 4.3% in the top ten. Specimen: peripheral blood. The receptors shown here come from a woman in her forties or fifties with acute or convalescent COVID-19.

V and J are TRBV24-1 and TRBJ1-1, with 11 bases fitting TRBD1. The CDR3 is 14 residues long. Germline loops: CDR1 KGHDR, CDR2 SFDVKD. V lost 4 bases and J lost 5; bases outside the gene matches: 2. The CDR3 here is CATSDGTGGTEAFF. CDR3 DNA sequence: TGTGCCACCAGTGACGGGACAGGGGGGACTGAAGCTTTCTTT.

The V and J genes are TRBV14 and TRBJ1-1; TRBD1 matches at 7 bases. The junction had 11 bases not matched to a gene; V was cut back by 1 base and J by 0 bases. The CDR3 runs to 18 residues. In germline, CDR1 is SGHDN, CDR2 FVKESK. Here the CDR3 reads CASSQAEQGETLNTEAFF. In DNA, the CDR3 is TGTGCCAGCAGCCAAGCGGAGCAGGGGGAAACCTTGAACACTGAAGCTTTCTTT.

The chain carries TRBV7-9 and TRBJ2-7; D is possibly TRBD1 (6 bases). Trimming pared 3 bases from V and 2 bases from J, leaving 11 bases between. CDR3 length: 14 amino acids. The germline gives CDR1 SEHNR, CDR2 FQNEAQ (reference sequence). CDR3 sequence reads: CASSLRDRTYEQYF. CDR3 DNA sequence: TGTGCCAGCAGCTTGCGAGACAGGACCTACGAGCAGTACTTC.

The chain is built from TRBV5-6 and TRBJ2-7; 7 bases match TRBD1. Germline trimming cut 4 bases from V and 4 bases from J; bases unmatched to any gene: 8. This CDR3 is 14 amino acids long. Per germline, CDR1 SGHDT and CDR2 YYEEEE. The CDR3 region is CASSSSGTAYEQYF. The CDR3 DNA is TGTGCCAGCAGCAGCTCCGGGACAGCTTACGAGCAGTACTTC. Full variable domain (rest looked up from reference TRBV5-6 and TRBJ2-7): DAGVTQSPTHLIKTRGQQVTLRCSPKSGHDTVSWYQQALGQGPQFIFQYYEEEERQRGNFPDRFSGHQFPNYSSELNVNALLLGDSALYLCASSSSGTAYEQYFGPGTRLTVT.

This clone was seen once. The chain recombines TRBV28 with TRBJ1-4; 8 bases match TRBD1. CDR3 length equals 14 residues. The trim removed 5 bases at V and 8 bases at J, leaving 7 bases unmatched. The germline V gene has CDR1 MDHEN and CDR2 SYDVKM. The CDR3: CASSDRRGQEKLFF. The CDR3 DNA is TGTGCCAGCAGTGATCGCAGGGGGCAAGAAAAACTGTTTTTT.

The V and J genes are TRBV28 and TRBJ2-7; D is perhaps TRBD2 (7 bases). V shed 3 bases and J shed 6 bases, with 15 bases lying between them. The V gene's germline CDR1 is MDHEN and CDR2 SYDVKM. The length of the CDR3 is 14 residues. In DNA form, the CDR3 reads TGTGCCAGCAGTTTCTTCGATAGGGGGGGCGAGCAGTACTTC. Amino acids: CASSFFDRGGEQYF.

The sample holds a few counts of this clone. The chain uses TRBV29-1 and TRBJ1-1; 9 nucleotides line up with TRBD1. Germline V gene lookup returns CDR1 SQVTM and CDR2 ANQGSEA. CDR3 length: 11 amino acids. Trimming cost V 7 bases and J 10 bases; bases outside gene matches: 7. The CDR3 region is CSGFYRGRAFF. The CDR3 coding sequence is TGCAGCGGGTTTTACAGGGGGCGAGCTTTCTTT.

This rearrangement joins TRBV30 to TRBJ2-3, with 9 bases fitting TRBD1. This CDR3 contains 14 residues. V shed 7 bases and J 2 bases; nucleotides not matched to a gene: 7. The germline V gene encodes CDR1 GTSNPN and CDR2 SVGIG (reference sequence). CDR3: CAFLRTGVTDTQYF. CDR3 coding DNA: TGTGCCTTTCTTAGGACAGGGGTCACAGATACGCAGTATTTT.

The CDR3 region has the DNA TGTGCCAGCAGTTCGCCGTCAGCGGGGAACACTGAAGCTTTCTTT. Translation: CASSSPSAGNTEAFF. The rearrangement links TRBV28 to TRBJ1-1; unclear D gene. Germline loops: CDR1 MDHEN, CDR2 SYDVKM. V lost 4 bases, J lost 1 base, and 13 bases lay in between. This CDR3 has 15 amino acids.

The J gene is TRBJ1-5, the V gene TRBV24-1; D perhaps matches TRBD1 (5 bases). Germline assignment: CDR1 KGHDR and CDR2 SFDVKD. This CDR3 region has 13 residues. V was pared by 5 bases and J by 7 bases, with 11 bases between. CDR3: CATSVGGGQPQHF. CDR3 bases: TGTGCCACCAGTGTTGGGGGGGGGCAGCCCCAGCATTTT.

This clone came up once. This chain joins TRBV12-3 or TRBV12-4 and TRBJ1-5; D gene ambiguous. The CDR3 is made up of 12 amino acids. Deletions cut 7 bases from V and 11 bases from J, with 15 bases between. The CDR3, as DNA: TGTGCCAGCAACATTCTTGCACTAGCCCAGCATTTT. This encodes CASNILALAQHF.

This rearrangement joins TRBV2 to TRBJ2-7; D is undetermined. The CDR3 has 13 residues. Trimming removed 9 bases from V and 0 bases from J, with 12 bases in between. Germline CDR1 is SNHLY and CDR2 is FYNNEI. CDR3 sequence (DNA): TGTGCCAGTTCCTCCCGACTCTCCTACGAGCAGTACTTC. As protein: CASSSRLSYEQYF.

The V gene is TRBV4-2, the J gene TRBJ1-2; 8 bases map to TRBD1. Germline-derived CDR1 and CDR2 are LGHNA and YNFKEQ. There are 15 residues in the CDR3. V gave up 4 bases and J gave up 8 bases; unmatched junction bases: 12. The CDR3 loop reads CASSRTTGGADGYTF. The CDR3 DNA reads TGTGCCAGCAGCCGTACAACAGGGGGAGCGGACGGCTACACCTTC.

V usage is TRBV6-6 and J usage is TRBJ2-1, with 9 bases lining up with TRBD1. Germline values: CDR1 MNHNY, CDR2 SVGAGI (reference sequence). This CDR3 has 18 residues. Trimming removed 5 bases from V and 6 bases from J; junction bases left unmatched: 17. CDR3 coding DNA: TGTGCCAGCAGTCGCTCCGGTGTGGGGACAGGGAATGGCAATGAGCAGTTCTTC. Its translation is CASSRSGVGTGNGNEQFF.